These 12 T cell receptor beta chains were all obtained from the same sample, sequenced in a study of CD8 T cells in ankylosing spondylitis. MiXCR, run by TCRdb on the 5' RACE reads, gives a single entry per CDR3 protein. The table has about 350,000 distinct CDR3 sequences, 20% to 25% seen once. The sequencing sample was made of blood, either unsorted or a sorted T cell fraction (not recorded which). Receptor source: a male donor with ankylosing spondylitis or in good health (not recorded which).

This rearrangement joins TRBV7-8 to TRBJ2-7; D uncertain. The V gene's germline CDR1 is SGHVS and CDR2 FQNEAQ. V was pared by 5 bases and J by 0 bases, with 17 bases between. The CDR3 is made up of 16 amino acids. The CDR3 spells CASSPPGVHPSYEQYF. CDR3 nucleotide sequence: TGTGCCAGCAGCCCGCCTGGTGTCCACCCCTCCTACGAGCAGTACTTC.

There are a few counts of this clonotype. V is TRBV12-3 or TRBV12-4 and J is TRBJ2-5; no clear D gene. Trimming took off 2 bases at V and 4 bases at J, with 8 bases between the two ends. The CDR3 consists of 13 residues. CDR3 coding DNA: TGTGCCAGCAGTTTACGAGCGCGAGAGACCCAGTACTTC. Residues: CASSLRARETQYF.

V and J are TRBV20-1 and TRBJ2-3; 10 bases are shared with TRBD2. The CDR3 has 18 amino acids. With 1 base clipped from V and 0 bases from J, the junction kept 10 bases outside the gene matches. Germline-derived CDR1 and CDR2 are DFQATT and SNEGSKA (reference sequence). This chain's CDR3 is CSARGGAGGPLSTDTQYF. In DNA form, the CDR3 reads TGCAGTGCTAGAGGTGGAGCGGGGGGGCCCCTTAGCACAGATACGCAGTATTTT.

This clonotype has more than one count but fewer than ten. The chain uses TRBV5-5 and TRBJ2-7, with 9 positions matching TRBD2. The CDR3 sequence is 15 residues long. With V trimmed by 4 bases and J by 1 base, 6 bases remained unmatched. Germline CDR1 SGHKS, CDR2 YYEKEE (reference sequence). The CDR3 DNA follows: TGTGCCAGCAGCCTTGGCGGGGGGGTATCCTACGAGCAGTACTTC. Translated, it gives CASSLGGGVSYEQYF.

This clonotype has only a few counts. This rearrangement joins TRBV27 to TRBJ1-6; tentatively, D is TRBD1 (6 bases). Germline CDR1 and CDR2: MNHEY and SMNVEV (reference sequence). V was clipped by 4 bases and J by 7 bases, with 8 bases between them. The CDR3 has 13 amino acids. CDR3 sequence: CASSYQGNSPLHF. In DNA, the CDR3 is TGTGCCAGCAGTTACCAGGGGAATTCACCCCTCCACTTT.

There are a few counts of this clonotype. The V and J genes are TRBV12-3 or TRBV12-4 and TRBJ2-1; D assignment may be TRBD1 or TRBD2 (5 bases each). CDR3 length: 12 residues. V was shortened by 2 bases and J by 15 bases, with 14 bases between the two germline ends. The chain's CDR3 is CASSLRGLEGFF. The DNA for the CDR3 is TGTGCCAGCAGTTTAAGGGGTCTAGAGGGGTTCTTC.

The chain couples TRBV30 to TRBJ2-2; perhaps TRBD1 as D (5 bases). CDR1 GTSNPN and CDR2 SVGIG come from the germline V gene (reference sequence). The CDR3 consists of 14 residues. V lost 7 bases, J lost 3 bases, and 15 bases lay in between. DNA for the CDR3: TGTGCCTCCACAGGCCCCGAGTACACCGGGGAGCTGTTTTTT. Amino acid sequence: CASTGPEYTGELFF.

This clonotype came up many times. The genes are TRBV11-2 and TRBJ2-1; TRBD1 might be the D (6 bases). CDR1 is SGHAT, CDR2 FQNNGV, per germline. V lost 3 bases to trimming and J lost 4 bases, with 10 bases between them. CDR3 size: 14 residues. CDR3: CASSLDSYYNEQFF. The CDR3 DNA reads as TGTGCCAGCAGCTTGGACAGCTATTACAATGAGCAGTTCTTC.

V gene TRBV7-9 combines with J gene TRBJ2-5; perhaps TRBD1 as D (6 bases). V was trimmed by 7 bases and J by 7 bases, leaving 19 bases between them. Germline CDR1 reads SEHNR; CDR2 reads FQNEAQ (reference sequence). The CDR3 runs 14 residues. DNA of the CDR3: TGTGCCAGCAACTCCCCAGGACAGATCTCGACCCAGTACTTC. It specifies CASNSPGQISTQYF.

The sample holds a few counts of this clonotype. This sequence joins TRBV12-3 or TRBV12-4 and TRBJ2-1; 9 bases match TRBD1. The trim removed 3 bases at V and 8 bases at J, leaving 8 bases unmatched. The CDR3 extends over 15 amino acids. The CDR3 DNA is TGTGCCAGCAGTTTTCCAGGACAGGGGAGTTATGAGCAGTTCTTC. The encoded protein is CASSFPGQGSYEQFF.

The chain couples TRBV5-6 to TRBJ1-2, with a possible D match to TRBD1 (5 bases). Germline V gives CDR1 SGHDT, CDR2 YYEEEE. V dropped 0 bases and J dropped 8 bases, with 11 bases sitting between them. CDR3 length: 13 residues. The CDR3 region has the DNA TGTGCCAGCAGCTTGGAGGGGATTCCGGGCTACACCTTC. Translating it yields CASSLEGIPGYTF.

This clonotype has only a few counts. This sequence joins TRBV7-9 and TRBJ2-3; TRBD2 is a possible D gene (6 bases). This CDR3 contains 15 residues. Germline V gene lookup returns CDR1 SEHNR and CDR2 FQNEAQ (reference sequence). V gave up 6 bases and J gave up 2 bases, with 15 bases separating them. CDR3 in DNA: TGTGCCAGCAGTCTCGGAGGGGTCACCACAGATACGCAGTATTTT. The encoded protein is CASSLGGVTTDTQYF.